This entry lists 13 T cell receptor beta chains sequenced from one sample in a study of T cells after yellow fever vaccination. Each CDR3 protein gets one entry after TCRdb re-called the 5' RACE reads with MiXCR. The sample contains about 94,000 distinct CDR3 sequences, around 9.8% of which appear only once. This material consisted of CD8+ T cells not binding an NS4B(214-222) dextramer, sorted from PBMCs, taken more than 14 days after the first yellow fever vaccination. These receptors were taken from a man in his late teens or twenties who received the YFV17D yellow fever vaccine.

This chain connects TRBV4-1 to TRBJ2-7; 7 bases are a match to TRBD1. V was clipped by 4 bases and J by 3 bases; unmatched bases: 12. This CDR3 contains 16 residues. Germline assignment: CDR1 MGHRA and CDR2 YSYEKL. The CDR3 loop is CASSPRVGTAIYEQYF. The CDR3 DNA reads TGCGCCAGCAGCCCTCGGGTAGGGACAGCCATCTACGAGCAGTACTTC.

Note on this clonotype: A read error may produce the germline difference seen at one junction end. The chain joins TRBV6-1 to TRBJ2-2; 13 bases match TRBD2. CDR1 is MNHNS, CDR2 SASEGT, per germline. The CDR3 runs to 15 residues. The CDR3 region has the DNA TGTGCCAGCAATGGACTAGCGGGGGACACCAGGGAGCTGTTTTTT. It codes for CASNGLAGDTRELFF.

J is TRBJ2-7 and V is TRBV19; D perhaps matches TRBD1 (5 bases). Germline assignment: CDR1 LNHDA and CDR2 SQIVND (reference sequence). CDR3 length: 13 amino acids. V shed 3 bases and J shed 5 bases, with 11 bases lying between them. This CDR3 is CASSITGGDEQYV. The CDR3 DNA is TGTGCCAGTAGTATTACAGGTGGCGACGAGCAGTACGTC.

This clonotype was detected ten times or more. The CDR3 here is CASTLTSANTEAFF. CDR3 in DNA: TGTGCCAGCACCCTGACGAGTGCGAACACTGAAGCTTTCTTT. V usage is TRBV27 and J usage is TRBJ1-1; D gene unclear. Germline CDR1 reads MNHEY; CDR2 reads SMNVEV (reference sequence). The CDR3 runs to 14 residues. Trimming took 7 bases from V and 1 from J, leaving 13 bases between them.

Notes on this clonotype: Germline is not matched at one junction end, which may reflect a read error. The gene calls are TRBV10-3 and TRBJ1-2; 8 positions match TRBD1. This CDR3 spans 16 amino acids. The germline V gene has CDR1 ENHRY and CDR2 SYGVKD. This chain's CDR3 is CAISDPRTGTKYGYTF. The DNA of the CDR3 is TGTGCCATCAGTGACCCTCGGACAGGGACTAAGTATGGCTACACCTTC.

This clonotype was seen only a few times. The CDR3 DNA sequence: TGCAGCGTTGAAGGACTAGCGGGGTCTTACGAGCAGTACTTC. Translating it yields CSVEGLAGSYEQYF. This chain joins TRBV29-1 and TRBJ2-7; 11 bases match TRBD2. In germline, CDR1 is SQVTM, CDR2 ANQGSEA. Unmatched junction bases numbered 3, after V lost 1 base and J lost 4 bases. CDR3 size: 14 residues.

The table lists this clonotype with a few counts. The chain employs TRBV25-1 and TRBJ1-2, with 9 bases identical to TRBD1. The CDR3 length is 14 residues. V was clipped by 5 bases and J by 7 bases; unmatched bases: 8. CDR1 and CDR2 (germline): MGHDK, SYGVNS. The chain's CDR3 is CASSPRQGGGGYTF. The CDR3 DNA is TGTGCCAGCAGTCCTCGACAGGGGGGCGGTGGCTACACCTTC.

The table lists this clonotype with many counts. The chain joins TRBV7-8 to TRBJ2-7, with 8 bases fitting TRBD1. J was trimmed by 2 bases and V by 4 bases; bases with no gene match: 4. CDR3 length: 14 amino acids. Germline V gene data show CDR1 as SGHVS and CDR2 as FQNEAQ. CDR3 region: CASSSRDRTYEQYF. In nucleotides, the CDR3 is TGTGCCAGCAGCTCCCGGGACAGGACCTACGAGCAGTACTTC.

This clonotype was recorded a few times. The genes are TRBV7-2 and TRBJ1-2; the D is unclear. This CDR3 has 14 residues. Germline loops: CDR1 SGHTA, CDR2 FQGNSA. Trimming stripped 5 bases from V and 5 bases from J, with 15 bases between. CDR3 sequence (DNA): TGTGCCAGCAGCCCCTCTTCAATTTATTATGGCTACACCTTC. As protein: CASSPSSIYYGYTF.

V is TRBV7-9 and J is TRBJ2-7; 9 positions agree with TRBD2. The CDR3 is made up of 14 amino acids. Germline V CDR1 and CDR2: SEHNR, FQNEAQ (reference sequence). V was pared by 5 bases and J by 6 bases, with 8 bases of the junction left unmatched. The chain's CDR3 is CASSMRAGGPEQYF. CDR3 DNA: TGTGCCAGCAGCATGAGAGCGGGGGGACCCGAGCAGTACTTC.

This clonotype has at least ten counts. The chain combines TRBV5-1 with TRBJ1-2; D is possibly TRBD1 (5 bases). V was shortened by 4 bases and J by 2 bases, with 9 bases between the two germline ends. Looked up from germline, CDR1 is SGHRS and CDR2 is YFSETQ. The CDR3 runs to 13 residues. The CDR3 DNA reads TGCGCCAGCAGCGCAAACAGGAACTATGGCTACACCTTC. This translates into CASSANRNYGYTF.

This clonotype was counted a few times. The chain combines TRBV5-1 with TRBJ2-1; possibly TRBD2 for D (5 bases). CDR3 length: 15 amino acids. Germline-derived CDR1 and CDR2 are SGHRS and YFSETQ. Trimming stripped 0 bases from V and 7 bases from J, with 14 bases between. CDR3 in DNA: TGCGCCAGCAGCTTGGGAGGGATCCCTATTAATGAGCAGTTCTTC. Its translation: CASSLGGIPINEQFF.

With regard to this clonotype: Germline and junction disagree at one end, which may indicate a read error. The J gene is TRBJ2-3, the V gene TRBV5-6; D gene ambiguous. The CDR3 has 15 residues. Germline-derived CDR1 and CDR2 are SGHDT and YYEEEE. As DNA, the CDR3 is TGTGCCATCAGCTTCGGTCTCCCGGCCGCAGATACGCAGTATTTT. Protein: CAISFGLPAADTQYF.